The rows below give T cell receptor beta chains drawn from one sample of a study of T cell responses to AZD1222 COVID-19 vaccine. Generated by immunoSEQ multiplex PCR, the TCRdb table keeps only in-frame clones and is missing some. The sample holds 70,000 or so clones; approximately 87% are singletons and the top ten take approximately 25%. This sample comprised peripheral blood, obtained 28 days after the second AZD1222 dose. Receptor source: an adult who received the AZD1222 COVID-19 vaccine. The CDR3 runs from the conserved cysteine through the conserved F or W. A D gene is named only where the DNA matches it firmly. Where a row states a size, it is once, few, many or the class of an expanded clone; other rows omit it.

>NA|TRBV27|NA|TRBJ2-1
CASRGILLAGNNEQFF
TGTGCCAGCAGAGGGATTCTGTTGGCAGGTAACAATGAGCAGTTCTTC
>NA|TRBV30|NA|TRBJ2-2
CAWIRDSPLGAGELFF
TGTGCCTGGATTCGTGACAGCCCATTGGGAGCCGGGGAGCTGTTTTTT
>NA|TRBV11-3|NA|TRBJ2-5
CASSPRTWGEETQYF
TGTGCCAGCAGCCCCCGAACCTGGGGGGAAGAGACCCAGTACTTC
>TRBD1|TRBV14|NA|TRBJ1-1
CASGVLAGGEAFF
TGTGCCAGCGGCGTCCTGGCAGGGGGGGAAGCTTTCTTT
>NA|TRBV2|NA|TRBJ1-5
CASNTGPGGNQPQHF
TGTGCCAGCAATACGGGGCCGGGGGGCAATCAGCCCCAGCATTTT
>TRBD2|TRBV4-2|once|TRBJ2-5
CASSQVASGGQETQYF
TGTGCCAGCAGCCAAGTTGCTAGCGGGGGACAAGAGACCCAGTACTTC
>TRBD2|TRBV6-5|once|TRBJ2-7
CASKLADTYEQYF
TGTGCCAGCAAACTAGCGGATACCTACGAGCAGTACTTC
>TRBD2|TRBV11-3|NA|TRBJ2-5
CASSPGGTTGETQYF
TGTGCCAGCAGCCCCGGGGGGACTACAGGCGAGACCCAGTACTTC
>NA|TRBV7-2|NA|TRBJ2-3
CASSLFGFSTDTQYF
TGTGCCAGCAGCTTATTCGGCTTTAGCACAGATACGCAGTATTTT
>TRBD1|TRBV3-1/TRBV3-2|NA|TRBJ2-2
CASSRDRGTGELFF
TGTGCCAGCTCACGGGACAGGGGAACCGGGGAGCTGTTTTTT
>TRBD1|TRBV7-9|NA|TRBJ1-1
CASSLGDRGNTEAFF
TGTGCCAGCAGCTTAGGGGACAGGGGGAACACTGAAGCTTTCTTT
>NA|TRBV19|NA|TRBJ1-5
CASKGLVGSNQPQHF
TGTGCCAGTAAAGGTCTTGTAGGGAGCAATCAGCCCCAGCATTTT
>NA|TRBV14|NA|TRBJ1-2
CASSQSAYGYTF
TGTGCCAGCAGCCAATCTGCTTATGGCTACACCTTC
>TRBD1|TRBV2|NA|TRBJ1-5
CASSYHTGDSNQPQHF
TGTGCCAGCAGTTACCATACAGGGGATAGCAATCAGCCCCAGCATTTT
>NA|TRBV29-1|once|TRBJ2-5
CSVGQETQYF
TGCAGCGTTGGGCAAGAGACCCAGTACTTC
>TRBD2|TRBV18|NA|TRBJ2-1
CASSPLAEITNEQFF
TGTGCCAGCTCACCGCTAGCGGAGATTACCAATGAGCAGTTCTTC